These T cell receptor beta chains were read from a single sample in a study of CD8+ T cells in alopecia areata. TCRdb keeps only in-frame clones here, not all; method: immunoSEQ multiplex PCR. The sample includes around 290,000 clones, more than 45% of them seen just once. The input for sequencing was CD4+ T cells sorted from blood, taken at week 24, from a patient treated with tofacitinib. The receptors derive from a human donor with alopecia areata. Each CDR3 is given with its conserved first and last residue. Each record gives: D gene, V gene, clone size, J gene, CDR3 protein, CDR3 DNA. The D gene is left open where the match is weak. Clone size appears in some rows only: once, few, many, or a class for an expanded clone.

NA	TRBV21-1	NA	TRBJ2-7	CASSRYREVNEQYF	TGTGCCAGCAGCAGATACAGGGAGGTCAACGAGCAGTACTTC
NA	TRBV4-2	NA	TRBJ2-1	CASSQDGDGTYNEQFF	TGTGCCAGCAGCCAAGATGGAGACGGGACCTACAATGAGCAGTTCTTC
TRBD1	TRBV5-1	NA	TRBJ1-2	CASSSEGRTGEDGYTF	TGCGCCAGCAGCTCCGAAGGTCGGACAGGAGAGGATGGCTACACCTTC
NA	TRBV5-1	NA	TRBJ1-5	CASSPGTGTYNQPQHF	TGCGCCAGCAGCCCGGGAACCGGGACGTACAATCAGCCCCAGCATTTT
NA	TRBV5-6	NA	TRBJ1-1	CASSLVPGGRTEAFF	TGTGCCAGCAGCTTGGTCCCCGGCGGAAGGACTGAAGCTTTCTTT
NA	TRBV28	few	TRBJ1-3	CASSSTVSGNTIYF	TGTGCCAGCAGTTCGACGGTCTCTGGAAACACCATATATTTT
TRBD2	TRBV29-1	NA	TRBJ2-3	CSVDFTSGVSWTQYF	TGCAGCGTCGACTTTACTAGCGGGGTGTCATGGACGCAGTATTTT
NA	TRBV23-1	NA	TRBJ2-6	CASSQTLLFSSGANVLTF	TGCGCCAGCAGTCAAACACTCCTCTTCAGCTCTGGGGCCAACGTCCTGACTTTC
TRBD1	TRBV28	few	TRBJ1-1	CASRLPGGTEAFF	TGTGCCAGCAGACTCCCAGGGGGCACTGAAGCTTTCTTT
TRBD1	TRBV29-1	NA	TRBJ1-1	CSVEGQVNTEAFF	TGCAGCGTTGAGGGACAGGTAAACACTGAAGCTTTCTTT
NA	TRBV2	NA	TRBJ2-5	CASSGGQGETQYF	TGTGCCAGCAGTGGAGGACAAGGAGAGACCCAGTACTTC
NA	TRBV28	few	TRBJ1-5	CAINGMDQPQHF	TGTGCTATAAATGGGATGGATCAGCCCCAGCATTTT
TRBD2	TRBV4-1	NA	TRBJ2-3	CASSQALARGSSSTDTQYF	TGCGCCAGCAGCCAGGCACTAGCGAGGGGATCCTCTAGCACAGATACGCAGTATTTT
NA	TRBV29-1	NA	TRBJ1-1	CSVEEWGGNTEAFF	TGCAGCGTTGAAGAATGGGGGGGGAACACTGAAGCTTTCTTT
NA	TRBV5-1	few	TRBJ2-2	CASSLGESGELFF	TGCGCCAGCAGCTTGGGCGAATCCGGGGAGCTGTTTTTT